The rows below give T cell receptor beta chains drawn from one sample of a study of CD8+CD57+ T cells in acquired aplastic anemia. TCRdb re-analysed the reads in MiXCR, keeping a single row per CDR3 protein. The data show under 200,000 distinct CDR3 sequences, 47% seen once. The sequenced sample was sorted CD4+, CD8+, or CD8+CD57+ T cells (not recorded which) from PBMCs. These receptors all come from a human donor with aplastic anemia. The CDR3 runs from the conserved cysteine through the conserved F or W. The D gene is left open where the match is weak. Clone size is not always given. Where it is, it says once, few, many or a class for expanded clones.

v_call	d_call	j_call	clone_size	cdr3_aa	cdr3_nt
TRBV10-3	NA	TRBJ1-1	NA	CAIRTHYTENTEASF	TGTGCCATCAGGACCCACTACACAGAGAACACTGAAGCTTCCTTT
TRBV7-2	TRBD1	TRBJ2-7	few	CASSLSGTGVEQYF	TGTGCCAGCAGCTTATCCGGGACAGGGGTCGAGCAGTACTTC
TRBV30	NA	TRBJ1-5	many	CAWSDPQSNQPQHF	TGTGCCTGGAGTGATCCACAGAGCAATCAGCCCCAGCATTTT
TRBV10-2	NA	TRBJ1-3	once	CASSDMTRTGNTIYF	TGCGCCAGCAGTGACATGACAAGAACTGGAAACACCATATATTTT
TRBV15	TRBD2	TRBJ2-1	NA	CATSRGGPYNEQFF	TGTGCCACCAGCCGGGGGGGGCCCTACAATGAGCAGTTCTTC
TRBV6-1	NA	TRBJ1-2	many	CASRGASGYTF	TGTGCCAGCAGAGGCGCCTCTGGCTACACCTTC
TRBV13	NA	TRBJ1-1	NA	CASSLGASYNTEAFF	TGTGCCAGCAGCTTAGGAGCATCCTATAACACTGAAGCTTTCTTT
TRBV7-2	NA	TRBJ1-5	many	CASSRGLNQPQHF	TGTGCCAGCAGCAGGGGCCTAAATCAGCCCCAGCATTTT
TRBV7-8	NA	TRBJ2-3	NA	CASSLGVGTDTQYF	TGTGCCAGCAGCTTAGGGGTCGGCACAGATACGCAGTATTTT
TRBV19	NA	TRBJ1-1	many	CASSIVGQGTTEAFF	TGTGCCAGTAGTATCGTAGGGCAGGGGACCACTGAAGCTTTCTTT
TRBV11-2	NA	TRBJ2-5	many	CASSLERRQSGETQYF	TGTGCCAGCAGCTTAGAGCGGAGGCAGTCTGGAGAGACCCAGTACTTC
TRBV7-3	TRBD2	TRBJ2-7	NA	CASSFRLAGVSYEQYF	TGTGCCAGCAGCTTCCGACTAGCGGGAGTAAGCTACGAGCAGTACTTC
TRBV6-1	NA	TRBJ1-3	few	CASSSFSSSGNTIYF	TGTGCCAGCAGCTCATTTTCGAGCTCTGGAAACACCATATATTTT
TRBV12-3/TRBV12-4	NA	TRBJ2-1	many	CASSLGGTPKHNEQFF	TGTGCCAGCAGTTTAGGAGGGACGCCAAAACACAATGAGCAGTTCTTC
TRBV29-1	NA	TRBJ1-1	NA	CSAPGGGGFTEAFF	TGCAGCGCGCCCGGAGGGGGGGGATTCACTGAAGCTTTCTTT
TRBV6-5	TRBD1	TRBJ2-5	NA	CASSYRGGQGTQYF	TGTGCCAGCAGTTACAGAGGGGGACAGGGGACCCAGTACTTC
TRBV29-1	NA	TRBJ2-1	once	CSGKTGLPKTYNEQFF	TGCAGCGGTAAGACAGGACTACCGAAAACCTACAATGAGCAGTTCTTT
TRBV29-1	NA	TRBJ1-1	many	CSVERQENTEAFF	TGCAGCGTTGAAAGGCAAGAGAACACTGAAGCTTTCTTT
TRBV24-1	TRBD1	TRBJ2-1	NA	CATSDLTGQASNEQFF	TGTGCCACCAGTGATTTGACGGGACAGGCCAGCAATGAGCAGTTCTTC
TRBV24-1	TRBD2	TRBJ2-7	NA	CATSASPTSGSPYEQYF	TGTGCCACCAGTGCCTCGCCCACTAGCGGGAGCCCCTACGAGCAGTACTTC
TRBV12-3/TRBV12-4	TRBD1	TRBJ1-1	many	CASSRQGSVEAFF	TGTGCCAGCAGTCGACAGGGCAGTGTTGAAGCTTTCTTT
TRBV7-2	TRBD1	TRBJ1-1	many	CASSLSGTGGYSEAFF	TGTGCCAGCAGCTTAAGCGGGACAGGGGGTTATAGTGAAGCTTTCTTT
TRBV7-8	NA	TRBJ2-5	NA	CASSLGGPPTETQYF	TGTGCCAGCAGCTTGGGGGGACCCCCAACAGAGACCCAGTACTTC
TRBV2	NA	TRBJ1-2	NA	CASRLGGQASYGYTF	TGTGCCAGCAGACTAGGGGGGCAAGCGTCCTATGGCTACACCTTC
TRBV7-2	NA	TRBJ1-5	many	CASSYSNQPQHF	TGTGCCAGCAGCTACAGCAATCAGCCCCAGCATTTT
TRBV19	TRBD1	TRBJ2-4	many	CASSYDRGGNIQYF	TGTGCCAGTAGTTACGACAGGGGCGGAAACATTCAGTACTTC
TRBV29-1	TRBD1	TRBJ1-5	NA	CSATGVGNQPQHF	TGCAGCGCGACAGGGGTAGGCAATCAGCCCCAGCATTTT
TRBV2	NA	TRBJ1-4	once	CASSENSVGLVEKLFF	TGTGCCAGCAGTGAAAATAGTGTAGGGCTGGTTGAAAAACTGTTTTTT
TRBV13	NA	TRBJ2-7	many	CASSLRDLLYEQYF	TGTGCCAGCAGCTTAAGGGACTTACTTTACGAGCAGTACTTC
TRBV10-3	NA	TRBJ1-1	NA	CASTEDRSNTEAFF	TGTGCCAGCACCGAAGATCGGTCGAACACTGAAGCTTTCTTT
TRBV19	TRBD1	TRBJ1-5	many	CASDRGRDQPQHF	TGTGCCAGTGACAGGGGTCGGGATCAGCCCCAGCATTTT
TRBV10-3	TRBD1	TRBJ2-5	many	CAISEDRGGETQYF	TGTGCCATCAGCGAGGACAGGGGGGGGGAGACCCAGTACTTC
TRBV15	NA	TRBJ1-4	once	CATSRRMVEKLFF	TGTGCCACCAGCAGGAGAATGGTAGAAAAACTGTTTTTT